The sequence of this T cell receptor (beta chain) was determined in a study of blood T cell repertoires in COVID-19. Study as a whole: Nucleic acid was either cDNA or gDNA, and it came from T cells, B-cell-depleted T cells, or PBMCs.

Data came from immunoSEQ multiplex PCR; TCRdb stores just in-frame clones and leaves some out. The sample includes some 80,000 clones, roughly 90% of them seen just once. Sequenced input: peripheral blood. This TCR was recovered from a human donor in a cohort sampled during active COVID-19.

The CDR3 DNA reads TGTGCCAGCACGACAGGGGGAGCCTACGAGCAGTACTTC. This gives the protein CASTTGGAYEQYF. The chain links TRBV28 to TRBJ2-7, with 9 bases identical to TRBD1. The CDR3 runs to 13 residues. Germline CDR1 is MDHEN and CDR2 is SYDVKM. V shed 7 bases, J shed 2 bases, and the junction held 3 bases outside the gene matches. Full variable domain (rest looked up from reference TRBV28 and TRBJ2-7): DVKVTQSSRYLVKRTGEKVFLECVQDMDHENMFWYRQDPGLGLRLIYFSYDVKMKEKGDIPEGYSVSREKKERFSLILESASTNQTSMYLCASTTGGAYEQYFGPGTRLTVT.